Listed here are 27 T cell receptor beta chains from one sample, sequenced in a study of cytomegalovirus exposure and HLA in healthy donors. Use of 60 Vbeta and 13 Jbeta primers characterized the PCR. Sequenced by immunoSEQ multiplex PCR; TCRdb stores in-frame clones only, minus some. Its table lists over 100,000 clones. The sample comprised PBMCs. All receptors derive from a young man in good health and CMV-seronegative.

The chain links TRBV7-8 to TRBJ2-5, with D possibly TRBD1 on 5 matching bases. Trimming shortened V by 3 bases and J by 3 bases, and 20 bases separated the two germline ends. Per germline, CDR1 SGHVS and CDR2 FQNEAQ. The CDR3 contains 17 residues. CDR3 loop: CASSFPRGASREETQYF. CDR3 bases: TGTGCCAGCAGCTTCCCCCGTGGGGCCTCTAGAGAAGAGACCCAGTACTTC.

This chain joins TRBV10-3 and TRBJ2-1, with TRBD2 matching 7 bases. J lost 10 bases, V lost 6 bases, and 12 bases had no gene match. The CDR3 sequence is 14 residues long. The germline V gene encodes CDR1 ENHRY and CDR2 SYGVKD. The CDR3 is CAIRERGGGDEQFF. CDR3 bases: TGTGCCATCAGGGAGAGGGGCGGGGGAGACGAGCAGTTCTTC.

The V call is TRBV29-1, the J call TRBJ2-3; 8 nucleotides match TRBD1. Per the germline V gene, CDR1 is SQVTM and CDR2 is ANQGSEA. This CDR3 contains 13 residues. V was pared by 7 bases and J by 6 bases, with 9 bases of the junction left unmatched. The CDR3 loop reads CSDWTGWVDTQYF. Here the CDR3 DNA reads TGCAGCGACTGGACAGGGTGGGTTGATACGCAGTATTTT.

As for this clone: The junction and the germline gene differ at one end; a read error may be behind it. The rearrangement uses TRBV5-6 and TRBJ2-3, with TRBD2 matching over 9 bases. CDR1 and CDR2 from the germline V gene are SGHDT and YYEEEE. The CDR3 has 16 residues. The CDR3 protein is CASSLYRTSDTDAQYF. The DNA for the CDR3 is TGTGCCAGCAGCTTGTATCGGACTAGCGACACAGATGCGCAGTATTTT.

CDR3 bases: TGTGCCAGCAGTTTTGGTGGACAGGGCTTCTCCCTGGGGGAGCAGTACTTC. Translated: CASSFGGQGFSLGEQYF. The V call is TRBV27, the J call TRBJ2-7; 8 bases match TRBD1. V shed 3 bases and J 7 bases; nucleotides not matched to a gene: 17. CDR1 is MNHEY and CDR2 is SMNVEV in the germline V gene (reference sequence). The CDR3 is 17 residues long.

The V gene is TRBV5-4, the J gene TRBJ2-3; the D is unclear. The CDR3 runs 15 residues. V was cut by 4 bases and J by 2 bases, with 14 bases left in between. Germline V gene sequence: CDR1 SGHNT, CDR2 YYREEE (reference sequence). CDR3 in amino acids: CASSLEQVSTDTQYF. The DNA for the CDR3 is TGTGCCAGCAGCCTTGAGCAGGTTTCCACAGATACGCAGTATTTT. Full variable domain (missing parts from reference TRBV5-4 and TRBJ2-3): ETGVTQSPTHLIKTRGQQVTLRCSSQSGHNTVSWYQQALGQGPQFIFQYYREEENGRGNFPPRFSGLQFPNYSSELNVNALELDDSALYLCASSLEQVSTDTQYFGPGTRLTVL.

CDR3 sequence reads: CASSPTFPGLGETQYF. The CDR3 DNA reads TGTGCCAGCAGTCCAACGTTCCCAGGCCTTGGTGAGACCCAGTACTTC. V is TRBV27 and J is TRBJ2-5; D is undetermined. CDR1 is MNHEY, CDR2 SMNVEV, per germline (reference sequence). V was pared by 5 bases and J by 5 bases, with 21 bases between. The CDR3 is 16 residues long.

The rearrangement joins TRBV29-1 to TRBJ2-1, with a tentative D call TRBD2 (5 bases). Germline lookup yields CDR1 SQVTM and CDR2 ANQGSEA. This CDR3 spans 13 amino acids. V lost 5 bases and J lost 8, with 16 bases in between. DNA of the CDR3: TGCAGCGTTAGCGGAAAGGGAAGGGATGAGCAGTTCTTC. This translates into CSVSGKGRDEQFF.

This sequence joins TRBV7-9 and TRBJ2-5; TRBD2 aligns across 8 bases. Germline CDR1 and CDR2: SEHNR and FQNEAQ (reference sequence). This CDR3 region has 13 residues. V trimming: 4 bases; J trimming: 12 bases; junction bases outside the gene matches: 10. CDR3 residues: CASSSSRRGDEYF. The CDR3 coding sequence is TGTGCCAGCAGCTCCTCTAGGCGGGGGGACGAGTACTTC.

V and J are TRBV11-2 and TRBJ2-1, with D maybe TRBD1 (6 bases). The CDR3 has 11 residues. Between the trimmed V and J ends, which lost 5 bases and 10 bases, there was a span of 9 bases. Germline V CDR1 and CDR2: SGHAT, FQNNGV. CDR3 coding DNA: TGTGCCAGCAGCACCGGGACAGAGCAGTTCTTC. It yields the protein CASSTGTEQFF. Using reference TRBV11-2 and TRBJ2-1 for the parts outside the CDR3, the full variable domain is EAGVAQSPRYKIIEKRQSVAFWCNPISGHATLYWYQQILGQGPKLLIQFQNNGVVDDSQLPKDRFSAERLKGVDSTLKIQPAKLEDSAVYLCASSTGTEQFFGPGTRLTVL.

The chain links TRBV30 to TRBJ1-5; weak D call: TRBD1 (6 bases). The V end lost 6 bases, the J end lost 0 bases, and 12 bases lay between the germline ends. The germline V gene has CDR1 GTSNPN and CDR2 SVGIG (reference sequence). The CDR3 is 14 amino acids. The CDR3 nucleotides are TGTGCCTGCCAGACAGGAGATAGCAATCAGCCCCAGCATTTT. This translates into CACQTGDSNQPQHF. Looking up the rest from reference TRBV30 and TRBJ1-5 gives the full variable domain: SQTIHQWPATLVQPVGSPLSLECTVEGTSNPNLYWYRQAAGRGLQLLFYSVGIGQISSEVPQNLSASRPQDRQFILSSKKLLLSDSGFYLCACQTGDSNQPQHFGDGTRLSIL.

This CDR3 reads CASSQTGVADTQYF. For the CDR3, the DNA is TGTGCCAGCAGCCAGACAGGGGTGGCAGATACGCAGTATTTT. The chain recombines TRBV4-2 with TRBJ2-3; 8 nucleotides match TRBD1. The CDR3 is 14 amino acids. Unmatched junction bases numbered 3, after V lost 3 bases and J lost 4 bases. CDR1 and CDR2 (germline): LGHNA, YNFKEQ.

The CDR3 DNA is TGTGCCAGCAGCCTTACAGGGTTCCCTTCACCCCTCCACTTT. Amino acid sequence: CASSLTGFPSPLHF. The rearrangement uses TRBV7-9 and TRBJ1-6, with D perhaps TRBD1 (6 bases). Germline-derived CDR1 and CDR2 are SEHNR and FQNEAQ (reference sequence). Trimming left V 5 bases short and J 9 bases short, with 14 bases between. The CDR3 sequence is 14 residues long.

This chain uses TRBV7-3 with TRBJ2-3, with 8 nucleotides matching TRBD2. CDR1 SGHTA and CDR2 FQGTGA come from the germline V gene. V gave up 10 bases and J gave up 6 bases; unmatched junction bases: 12. The CDR3 length is 14 residues. The CDR3: CATNRGGMLDTQYF. CDR3 nucleotides: TGTGCCACCAACCGGGGGGGAATGTTGGATACGCAGTATTTT.

This chain joins TRBV5-1 and TRBJ2-7, with TRBD2 identical over 7 bases. The CDR3 totals 14 residues. Germline V gene lookup returns CDR1 SGHRS and CDR2 YFSETQ. The ends lost 6 bases at V and 0 bases at J; junction bases unmatched: 6. CDR3 residues: CASTVSSGSYEQYF. The CDR3 bases are TGCGCCAGCACCGTTTCTAGCGGCTCCTACGAGCAGTACTTC.

CDR3 sequence reads: CASSSTSGGAAYNEQFF. CDR3 bases: TGTGCCAGCAGTTCGACTAGCGGGGGGGCAGCCTACAATGAGCAGTTCTTC. This chain links TRBV28 with TRBJ2-1; 14 bases map to TRBD2. Germline V gene lookup returns CDR1 MDHEN and CDR2 SYDVKM. V was pared by 4 bases and J by 2 bases, with 4 bases of the junction left unmatched. CDR3 size: 17 residues.

This sequence joins TRBV7-6 and TRBJ2-2, with no clear D. Germline CDR1 and CDR2: SGHVS and FNYEAQ. Trimming pared 8 bases from V and 0 bases from J, leaving 10 bases between. The CDR3 length is 14 residues. CDR3 region: CASGLVANTGELFF. DNA of the CDR3: TGTGCCAGCGGCCTTGTGGCGAACACCGGGGAGCTGTTTTTT.

V gene TRBV13 combines with J gene TRBJ2-1; no definite D call. Germline values: CDR1 PRHDT, CDR2 FYEKMQ (reference sequence). V lost 3 bases and J 5 bases, leaving 5 bases between the germline ends. The length of the CDR3 is 12 residues. The CDR3 region is CASSFIDNEQFF. CDR3 nucleotides: TGTGCCAGCAGCTTCATAGACAATGAGCAGTTCTTC.

The chain uses TRBV5-6 and TRBJ1-2, with D perhaps matching TRBD1 (5 bases). V lost 4 bases to trimming and J lost 1 base, with 14 bases between them. This CDR3 is 15 amino acids long. Germline-derived CDR1 and CDR2 are SGHDT and YYEEEE. This chain's CDR3 is CASSSLSDSNYGYTF. CDR3 in DNA: TGTGCCAGCAGCAGCCTATCCGACAGTAACTATGGCTACACCTTC.

This sequence joins TRBV18 and TRBJ1-2; D is ambiguous. The CDR3 covers 14 residues. Germline CDR1 reads KGHSH; CDR2 reads LQKENI. Trimming stripped 0 bases from V and 2 bases from J, with 7 bases between. The CDR3, as DNA: TGTGCCAGCTCACCACCCGGGGAGAACTATGGCTACACCTTC. Amino acid sequence: CASSPPGENYGYTF.

The rearrangement joins TRBV7-2 to TRBJ1-5, with TRBD1 as a possible D gene (5 bases). The length of the CDR3 is 14 residues. The V end was cut by 5 bases, the J end by 6 bases, with 14 bases between. Germline CDR1 and CDR2: SGHTA and FQGNSA. The DNA for the CDR3 is TGTGCCAGCAGCGAAGGCGGGGGTGGTCAGCCCCAGCATTTT. It codes for CASSEGGGGQPQHF. The whole variable domain, remainder taken from reference TRBV7-2 and TRBJ1-5, is GAGVSQSPSNKVTEKGKDVELRCDPISGHTALYWYRQSLGQGLEFLIYFQGNSAPDKSGLPSDRFSAERTGGSVSTLTIQRTQQEDSAVYLCASSEGGGGQPQHFGDGTRLSIL.

The chain has TRBV10-3 and TRBJ1-1; maybe TRBD1 (5 bases). Germline V CDR1 and CDR2: ENHRY, SYGVKD. The CDR3 consists of 15 residues. Between the trimmed V and J ends, which lost 1 base and 3 bases, there was a span of 12 bases. The CDR3: CAISEFQGGYTEAFF. CDR3 bases: TGTGCCATCAGTGAGTTCCAGGGTGGGTACACTGAAGCTTTCTTT.

The chain is built from TRBV2 and TRBJ1-6, with TRBD1 as a possible D gene (6 bases). Trimming took 5 bases from V and 6 from J, leaving 17 bases between them. The CDR3 extends over 16 amino acids. Germline values: CDR1 SNHLY, CDR2 FYNNEI. CDR3 sequence reads: CASSSRQAAFNSPLHF. The CDR3 bases are TGTGCCAGCAGTTCACGACAGGCCGCATTTAATTCACCCCTCCACTTT.

Regarding this clone: Its ends do not fully match the called genes, so a read error is possible. The chain uses TRBV4-2 and TRBJ2-5; D gene unclear. The CDR3 is made up of 13 amino acids. Per germline, CDR1 LGHNA and CDR2 YNFKEQ. The CDR3 nucleotides read TGTCCCAGCAGCCAAGTCTCGGAGGAGACCCAGTACTTC. Translation gives CPSSQVSEETQYF.

The V gene is TRBV7-2, the J gene TRBJ2-5; 9 positions agree with TRBD1. Germline loops: CDR1 SGHTA, CDR2 FQGNSA. This CDR3 is 14 amino acids long. V gave up 5 bases and J gave up 5 bases; unmatched junction bases: 6. CDR3 sequence reads: CASSLNRGQETQYF. The DNA for the CDR3 is TGTGCCAGCAGCCTGAACAGGGGGCAGGAGACCCAGTACTTC.

The rearrangement links TRBV4-1 to TRBJ2-3; perhaps TRBD1 as D (6 bases). V lost 4 bases and J lost 1, with 12 bases in between. The CDR3 is 15 amino acids. Germline V gene lookup returns CDR1 MGHRA and CDR2 YSYEKL. CDR3 bases: TGCGCCAGCAGCCCCTACCGGACAGGCACAGATACGCAGTATTTT. It yields the protein CASSPYRTGTDTQYF.

The V and J genes are TRBV18 and TRBJ2-2; D not certain. V was pared by 0 bases and J by 6 bases, with 17 bases between. Per germline, CDR1 KGHSH and CDR2 LQKENI. This CDR3 is 17 amino acids long. The CDR3 DNA sequence: TGTGCCAGCTCACCACCGCTGCCGAGTAAATTATCCGGGGAGCTGTTTTTT. It yields the protein CASSPPLPSKLSGELFF.